One sample yielded the 13 T cell receptor beta chains listed below, sequenced in a study of blood T cell repertoires in COVID-19 (dated by TCRdb to the early 2020s). Libraries came from the immunoSEQ multiplex PCR assay. Not all clones reach the TCRdb copy of this immuneACCESS table, which keeps in-frame sequences only. Checked studies attribute under half of the gap to unresolved V genes and leave the rest unexplained. The sample table records just over 80,000 clones; approximately 80% of these occur just once. Around 43% of the sample is held by the ten biggest clonotypes. What was sequenced was peripheral blood. The receptors stem from an elderly man with acute or convalescent COVID-19.

The J gene is TRBJ2-6, the V gene TRBV5-1; D not resolved. This CDR3 is 15 amino acids long. The germline V gene has CDR1 SGHRS and CDR2 YFSETQ. With 2 bases removed from V and 1 base from J, the gap between germline ends came to 7 bases. DNA of the CDR3: TGCGCCAGCAGCTTAACAGCATCTGGGGCCAACGTCCTGACTTTC. Its protein product is CASSLTASGANVLTF.

The chain combines TRBV6-5 with TRBJ1-5; the D is unclear. The CDR3 spans 15 residues. V was clipped by 0 bases and J by 0 bases, with 6 bases between them. CDR1 MNHEY and CDR2 SVGAGI come from the germline V gene. This CDR3 reads CASSYSQFSNQPQHF. The CDR3 region has the DNA TGTGCCAGCAGTTACTCACAGTTTAGCAATCAGCCCCAGCATTTT.

The CDR3 DNA follows: TGTGCCAGCAGCCATACGACTAGCGGGAGAGAGACCCAGTACTTC. Protein: CASSHTTSGRETQYF. V and J are TRBV7-3 and TRBJ2-5; 12 nucleotides line up with TRBD2. Germline loops: CDR1 SGHTA, CDR2 FQGTGA. The CDR3 is 15 residues long. V lost 5 bases to trimming and J lost 4 bases; unmatched junction nucleotides: 5.

This chain uses TRBV28 with TRBJ2-7, with 9 bases lining up with TRBD2. Germline V gene lookup returns CDR1 MDHEN and CDR2 SYDVKM. V shed 4 bases, J shed 2 bases, and the junction held 6 bases outside the gene matches. The CDR3 spans 15 residues. The CDR3 DNA sequence: TGTGCCAGCAGTTCGACTAGCGGACTAGCCTACGAGCAGTACTTC. The encoded protein is CASSSTSGLAYEQYF.

The chain links TRBV3-1 (or the pseudogene TRBV3-2) to TRBJ2-3; 10 bases are shared with TRBD2. Germline V gene data show CDR1 as LGHDT and CDR2 as YNNKEL (reference sequence). After removal of 4 bases from V and 4 bases from J, the junction contained 5 bases not matched to a gene. CDR3 length: 15 amino acids. CDR3 sequence reads: CASSRGTSEADTQYF. CDR3 nucleotide sequence: TGTGCCAGCAGCCGGGGGACTAGCGAGGCAGATACGCAGTATTTT.

The chain couples TRBV19 to TRBJ2-7, with TRBD1 identical over 12 bases. V gave up 5 bases and J gave up 5 bases; unmatched junction bases: 1. Germline loops: CDR1 LNHDA, CDR2 SQIVND (reference sequence). The CDR3 is 13 residues long. This CDR3 reads CASSGTGGDEQYF. In nucleotides, the CDR3 is TGTGCCAGTAGTGGGACAGGGGGCGACGAGCAGTACTTC.

This clone was recorded only once. The chain links TRBV19 to TRBJ2-5; 12 nucleotides line up with TRBD2. Germline CDR1 reads LNHDA; CDR2 reads SQIVND (reference sequence). The V gene end was trimmed by 6 bases and the J gene end by 5 bases; junction bases not matched to a gene: 7. CDR3 size: 15 residues. The CDR3 nucleotides read TGTGCCAGTAGGAAGGGGACTAGCGGGCCGGAGACCCAGTACTTC. It codes for CASRKGTSGPETQYF.

The chain uses TRBV18 and TRBJ2-7, with 8 positions matching TRBD1. The CDR3 consists of 15 residues. The germline CDR1 and CDR2 sequences are KGHSH and LQKENI. V lost 0 bases and J lost 6; bases outside the gene matches: 7. CDR3 DNA sequence: TGTGCCAGCTCACCACCGGGACAGGTCTCTACCGAGCAGTACTTC. Amino acids: CASSPPGQVSTEQYF.

This clone was seen at least ten times. The chain joins TRBV27 to TRBJ1-6, with a possible D match to TRBD1 (5 bases). Germline-derived CDR1 and CDR2 are MNHEY and SMNVEV (reference sequence). Trimming cost V 8 bases and J 10 bases, with 15 bases left between them. CDR3 length: 13 residues. CDR3 DNA: TGTGCCAGCGGCCTGGGGCGGGGGTCACCCCTCCACTTT. Its translation: CASGLGRGSPLHF.

The chain combines TRBV18 with TRBJ2-3; 10 nucleotides agree with TRBD2. The CDR3 is made up of 16 amino acids. CDR1 and CDR2 (germline): KGHSH, LQKENI. Trimming cost V 3 bases and J 2 bases; bases outside gene matches: 5. The CDR3 sequence is CASSPNLAGATDTQYF. As DNA, the CDR3 is TGTGCCAGCTCACCGAACCTAGCGGGAGCCACAGATACGCAGTATTTT.

The count of this clone is one. This chain links TRBV29-1 with TRBJ2-7; 7 bases match TRBD2. Germline V gene lookup returns CDR1 SQVTM and CDR2 ANQGSEA. The length of the CDR3 is 13 residues. Losses at the gene ends were 7 bases for V and 0 bases for J; bases not matched to a gene: 6. In DNA, the CDR3 is TGCAGCGCCTCTAGCGGACCCTCCTACGAGCAGTACTTC. This gives the protein CSASSGPSYEQYF.

The rearrangement joins TRBV6-2 or TRBV6-3 to TRBJ2-1; 11 nucleotides align to TRBD1. The CDR3 is 16 residues long. Germline CDR1 is MNHEY and CDR2 is SVGEGT. V lost 5 bases, J lost 5 bases, and 8 bases stayed unmatched. The CDR3 sequence: CASSTRDRGANNEQFF. CDR3 nucleotides: TGTGCCAGCAGTACTAGGGACAGGGGGGCCAACAATGAGCAGTTCTTC.

The chain is built from TRBV10-3 and TRBJ1-2; D unclear. This CDR3 spans 15 amino acids. In germline, CDR1 is ENHRY, CDR2 SYGVKD. V lost 2 bases and J 5 bases, leaving 15 bases between the germline ends. The CDR3 here is CAISEPSFGVYGYTF. The CDR3 nucleotides are TGTGCCATCAGTGAGCCGTCTTTCGGGGTTTATGGCTACACCTTC.